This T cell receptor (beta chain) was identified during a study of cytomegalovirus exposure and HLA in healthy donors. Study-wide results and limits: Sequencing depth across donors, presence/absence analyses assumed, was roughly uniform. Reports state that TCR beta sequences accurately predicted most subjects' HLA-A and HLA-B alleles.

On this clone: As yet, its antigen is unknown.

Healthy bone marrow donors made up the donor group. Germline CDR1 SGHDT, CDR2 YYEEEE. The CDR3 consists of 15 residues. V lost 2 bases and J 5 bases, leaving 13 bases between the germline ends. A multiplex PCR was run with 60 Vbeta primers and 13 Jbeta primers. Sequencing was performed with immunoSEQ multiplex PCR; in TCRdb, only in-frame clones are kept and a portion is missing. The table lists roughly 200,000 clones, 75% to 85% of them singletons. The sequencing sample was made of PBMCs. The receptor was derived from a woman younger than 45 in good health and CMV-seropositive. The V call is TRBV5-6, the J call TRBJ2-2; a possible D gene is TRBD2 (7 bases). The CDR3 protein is CASSFRGALTGELFF. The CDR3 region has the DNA TGTGCCAGCAGCTTCCGGGGGGCGCTGACCGGGGAGCTGTTTTTT.